This TCR beta chain was sequenced in a study of quantifying T cell responses using KT2 cells. Study at large: TCR alpha and beta constant-region primers primed reverse transcription of RNA. Estimated efficiency of the T4 ligation step was above 9% under optimum conditions.

The CDR3 has 15 residues. CDR1 SEHNR and CDR2 FQNEAQ come from the germline V gene (reference sequence). With 6 bases clipped from V and 9 bases from J, the junction kept 10 bases outside the gene matches. A single-stranded UMI oligo with SP2 sequence was ligated to cDNA 3' ends. An equimolar mix of RC1.1 and RC1.2 primed the beta chain across TRBC1 and TRBC2. TCRdb re-called the UMI-ligation and nested PCR reads through MiXCR, storing one row per CDR3 protein. The table records tens of thousands of distinct CDR3 sequences, roughly an eighth of them present only once. The specimen sequenced was PBMCs spiked with cells of the T cell clone KT2. The source is a human donor. The gene calls are TRBV7-9 and TRBJ2-1; 11 bases agree with TRBD2. This CDR3 is CASRRTSGPRTEQFF. The CDR3 DNA reads as TGTGCCAGCAGGAGGACTAGCGGGCCACGTACTGAGCAGTTCTTC.